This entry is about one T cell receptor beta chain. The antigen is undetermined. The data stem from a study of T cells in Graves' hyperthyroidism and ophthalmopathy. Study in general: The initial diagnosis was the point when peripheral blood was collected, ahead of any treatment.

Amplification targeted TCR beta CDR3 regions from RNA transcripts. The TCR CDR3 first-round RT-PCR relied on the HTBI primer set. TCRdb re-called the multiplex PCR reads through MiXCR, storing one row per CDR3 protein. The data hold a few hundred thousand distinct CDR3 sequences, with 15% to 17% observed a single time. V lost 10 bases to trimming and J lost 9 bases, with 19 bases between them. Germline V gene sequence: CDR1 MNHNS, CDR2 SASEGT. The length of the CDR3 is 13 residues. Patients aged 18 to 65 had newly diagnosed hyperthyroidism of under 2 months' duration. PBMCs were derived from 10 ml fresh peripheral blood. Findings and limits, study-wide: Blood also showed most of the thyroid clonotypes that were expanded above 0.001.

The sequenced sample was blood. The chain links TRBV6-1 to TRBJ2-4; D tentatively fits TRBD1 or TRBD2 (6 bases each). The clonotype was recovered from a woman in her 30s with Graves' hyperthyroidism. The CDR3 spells CAIRGGEVGIQYF. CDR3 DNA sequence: TGTGCCATCAGGGGTGGGGAGGTGGGCATTCAGTACTTC.